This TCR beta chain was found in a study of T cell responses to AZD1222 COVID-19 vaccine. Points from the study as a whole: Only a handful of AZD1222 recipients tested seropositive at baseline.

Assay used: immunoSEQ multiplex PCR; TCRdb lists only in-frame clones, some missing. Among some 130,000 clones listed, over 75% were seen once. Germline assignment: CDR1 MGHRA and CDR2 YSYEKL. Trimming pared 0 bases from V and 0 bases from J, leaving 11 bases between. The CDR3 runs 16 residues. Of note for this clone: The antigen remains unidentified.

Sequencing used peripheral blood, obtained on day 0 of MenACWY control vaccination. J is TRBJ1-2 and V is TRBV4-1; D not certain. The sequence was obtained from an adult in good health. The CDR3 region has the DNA TGCGCCAGCAGCCAAGATCGGAGAATAGCTAACTATGGCTACACCTTC. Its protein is CASSQDRRIANYGYTF.